This TCR beta chain came from a study of low-dose radiotherapy and immunotherapy resistance in tumors. About the research overall: Treatment of Cohort 2 consisted of 1 Gy per fraction every two weeks, amounting to 13 Gy over 26 weeks. Starting cycle 1 day 1, oral aspirin 300 mg was given daily for four cycles. Intravenous cyclophosphamide at 200 mg/m2 preceded radiation and immunotherapy by one day, every two weeks.

First-strand cDNA relied on TRAV- and TRBV-specific primers spanning alpha and beta chains. With a constant-region primer and a V-primer adapter, TCRs were subjected to 20 PCR cycles of amplification. TCRdb processed the reads anew with MiXCR; each CDR3 protein has one entry. The table lists 60,000 or so distinct CDR3 sequences, approximately 25% of them singletons. Time point denoted: before trial treatment. With 4 bases removed from V and 6 bases from J, the gap between germline ends came to 19 bases. Germline CDR1 SQVTM, CDR2 ANQGSEA. The CDR3 spans 14 residues. At least ten counts were recorded for this clonotype.

Sequences were derived from PBMCs, sampled before treatment. This TCR derives from a male donor with rectosigmoid adenocarcinoma. The chain couples TRBV29-1 to TRBJ2-7; D perhaps matches TRBD2 (5 bases). DNA of the CDR3: TGCAGCGTTGGAAATGAACTAGGTACGAGCGAGCAGTACTTC. Its protein is CSVGNELGTSEQYF.